Listed below are T cell receptor beta chains from one sample, sequenced in a study of cytomegalovirus exposure and HLA in healthy donors. Repertoires were generated with immunoSEQ multiplex PCR, while TCRdb's copy carries only in-frame clones and drops some. The sample contains approximately 160,000 clones, around 80% of which appear only once. What was sequenced was PBMCs. These receptors originate from a woman between 45 and 65 years old in good health and CMV-seropositive. The CDR3 runs from the conserved cysteine through the conserved F or W. Rows may omit the clone size; those that give it use once, few, many or a size class.

clone size	V gene	CDR3 protein
-	TRBV2	CASSPIENTIYF
few	TRBV28	CASSLPPGQNTEAFF
few	TRBV7-9	CASSSQQQVEAFF
-	TRBV10-3	CAISGTSGGRGYEQYF
-	TRBV5-6	CASSLLAGGQPQHF
once	TRBV21-1	CASSKWQARANEKLFF
few	TRBV5-4	CASSLPEETQYF
once	TRBV27	CASQGNTEAFF
-	TRBV28	CASSPVTAQGYNEQFF
-	TRBV19	CAFTGETQYF
-	TRBV7-3	CASSSTVYNEQFF
-	TRBV4-3	CASSQERRDTQYF
-	TRBV5-1	CASSYGRGQETQYF
-	TRBV7-2	CASSPGGPLTDTQYF
-	TRBV5-1	CASSSTGQGGTEAFF
-	TRBV5-1	CASSFGQGAYNEQFF
-	TRBV5-5	CASSTDTNTEAFF
-	TRBV30	CAWSLPGGYNEQFF
-	TRBV5-4	CASSLIGVETEAFF
-	TRBV7-2	CASSPGQNTEAFF
-	TRBV11-2	CASSLDPSSYEQYF
-	TRBV11-3	CASSFRGPNEQFF
few	TRBV6-1	CASVGDSRQQYF
-	TRBV9	CASSVADGGTTDTQYF
-	TRBV5-4	CASSLFGGTSYNEQFF
-	TRBV2	CASNQGDTEAFF
-	TRBV18	CASSTGTGGTGELFF
-	TRBV10-3	CAISFGTGNYEQYF
-	TRBV5-4	CAYYSDRAREGYTF
-	TRBV11-2	CASSSRLAGNIETQYF
once	TRBV20-1	CSARLTDTQYF
-	TRBV7-9	CASSLGTGETEAFF
once	TRBV4-2	CASSRGDDRANQPQHF
-	TRBV5-5	CASSLDLGSNSYNEQFF
-	TRBV9	CASSVTGGRSTDTQYF
once	TRBV12-5	CASGLNGGLDTGELFF
-	TRBV19	CASRTSGKSTDTQYF
-	TRBV30	CAWSRGFDYGYTF
few	TRBV4-3	CASSRAGQGAYGYTF
-	TRBV10-3	CAISESRATGTSNQPQHF
few	TRBV28	CASSPTQGLASYEQYF
-	TRBV6-5	CASSSQDQPQHF
-	TRBV9	CASSVSSGSNTGELFF
-	TRBV5-4	CATGRGEGGYEQFF
once	TRBV5-8	CASSRDSDTGELFF
-	TRBV7-2	CASSFGGGGEAFF
few	TRBV19	CASSRQGFTEAFF
-	TRBV18	CASPTGLNTEAFF
-	TRBV30	CAWSHPPGRNYGYTF
-	TRBV4-3	CASPSSGENTEAFF